Listed below are T cell receptor beta chains from one sample, sequenced in a study of cytomegalovirus exposure and HLA in healthy donors. Some clones are missing from TCRdb's copy, which holds only in-frame ones; the method was immunoSEQ multiplex PCR. The repertoire consists of some 210,000 clones, with approximately 82% occurring once and the leading ten covering 3.5% to 4%. Input material: PBMCs. Receptors originate from a male donor in good health and CMV-seronegative. Each CDR3 is given with its conserved first and last residue. The order of the fields is V gene, D gene, J gene, CDR3 protein, CDR3 DNA. D genes are given only for firm matches.

>TRBV28|.|TRBJ1-5
CASSFGTGIINQPQHF
TGTGCCAGCAGTTTTGGTACAGGGATAATTAATCAGCCCCAGCATTTT
>TRBV27|TRBD1|TRBJ1-6
CASSLGTGDSPLHF
TGTGCCAGCAGTTTGGGGACAGGGGACTCACCCCTCCACTTT
>TRBV6-1|.|TRBJ1-1
CASSNLGVGTEAFF
TGTGCCAGCAGTAACCTCGGGGTGGGCACTGAAGCTTTCTTT
>TRBV5-1|.|TRBJ1-4
CASSSPQGARVDRREKLFF
TGCGCCAGCAGCTCACCACAGGGCGCTCGGGTAGATCGTCGCGAAAAACTGTTTTTT
>TRBV7-9|TRBD1|TRBJ1-2
CASPSGPGQGTYGYTF
TGTGCCAGCCCAAGTGGCCCGGGACAGGGGACCTATGGCTACACCTTC
>TRBV7-7|TRBD1|TRBJ2-7
CASSLQPGQGGEQYF
TGTGCCAGCAGTTTACAACCGGGACAGGGCGGCGAGCAGTACTTC
>TRBV10-1|.|TRBJ2-3
CASSESKLTDTQYF
TGCGCCAGCAGTGAGTCGAAGCTCACAGATACGCAGTATTTT
>TRBV5-1|.|TRBJ2-3
CASSPGSPPDTQYF
TGCGCCAGCAGCCCCGGGTCGCCTCCAGATACGCAGTATTTT
>TRBV18|.|TRBJ2-1
CASSPILEQFF
TGTGCCAGCTCTCCGATCCTAGAGCAGTTCTTC
>TRBV13|.|TRBJ2-7
CASSQKRDRMDF
TGTGCCAGCAGCCAAAAAAGAGACAGGATGGACTTC
>TRBV6-4|TRBD2|TRBJ2-1
CASKGGRYNEQFF
TGTGCCAGCAAGGGAGGGCGGTATAATGAGCAGTTCTTC
>TRBV29-1|.|TRBJ1-1
CSVAEGRTEAFF
TGCAGCGTCGCTGAGGGAAGGACTGAAGCTTTCTTT
>TRBV9|TRBD1|TRBJ1-6
CASSAGQDNSPLHF
TGTGCCAGCAGCGCGGGACAGGATAATTCACCCCTCCACTTT
>TRBV27|TRBD1|TRBJ2-1
CASSRVGQGALNEQFF
TGTGCCAGCAGTCGGGTAGGACAGGGGGCCCTCAATGAGCAGTTCTTC